A single T cell receptor (beta chain) is shown here with its context. Antigen unknown. Trimming left V 9 bases short and J 6 bases short, with 15 bases between. Germline-derived CDR1 and CDR2 are LNHDA and SQIVND (reference sequence). The CDR3 contains 12 residues. TRB rearrangements were amplified by multiplex PCR with BIOMED2 TRB-A/B primers. From the multiplex PCR reads, TCRdb called clonotypes with MiXCR, one entry per CDR3 protein. The sample shows under 20,000 distinct CDR3 sequences, 28% of them seen only once. This sample was taken from a study of T and B cells in COVID-19 patients. About the study: Most recovered patients had mild to moderate COVID-19 treated as outpatients. Of 20 active-infection patients, 15 to 18 carried comorbidities linked to unfavorable COVID-19 outcome.

The study's findings and limits: Active COVID-19 showed highly clonal TRB repertoires; recovery showed diversity and richness above healthy donors.

From blood, about 240-550 ng of genomic DNA served as TRB template. The specimen sequenced was blood. This receptor was taken from a human donor who had recovered from COVID-19. V usage is TRBV19 and J usage is TRBJ2-7; TRBD1 is a possible D gene (5 bases). CDR3 sequence: CASSSTVGEQYF. The CDR3, as DNA: TGTGCCAGCAGCTCGACAGTAGGCGAGCAGTACTTC.